This TCR beta chain derives from a study of spatial heterogeneity in lung cancer (dated by TCRdb to about 2019). Broadly, across the study: Donors were some 78 patients with early-stage, untreated non-small cell lung cancer from the lung TRACERx cohort. Follow-up PBMC samples were sequenced whenever available, with the median time to follow-up being two to three years after resection. Beta-chain transcripts were consistently detected in greater numbers than alpha-chain transcripts, which likely reflects a higher abundance of beta-chain transcripts. In the raw uncorrected reads, each unique combination of TCR and UMI appeared more than ten times on average. The study quantitatively compared TCR alpha and beta repertoires across multiple tumor regions, matched nontumor lung and blood in non-small cell lung cancer. Nonsynonymous mutation counts, determined by whole-exome sequencing of tumor tissue, were related to features of the TCR repertoire. At surgery, both alpha and beta chains were TCR-sequenced in around 240 tumor regions, over 61 matched nontumor lung samples and a few dozen PBMC samples. The study at large found these results: Only 11 to 15 patients were included in the comparisons of baseline and follow-up blood repertoires. Ubiquitous expanded tumor TCRs showed up in blood more often at tumor resection than at routine follow-up. Additional single-cell paired TCR alpha and beta sequencing was considered necessary to confirm, at a functional level, the hypothesis that regional TCRs recognize regional mutations.

The CDR3 numbers 15 residues from cysteine through phenylalanine. Of all the DNA, just the CDR3 is kept, 45 bases in frame from base 1. For CDR1 and CDR2, the germline V gene (reference sequence) lists MNHEY and SMNVEV. V is trimmed back by 4 bases and J by 3 bases, and the junction contains 6 bases that no gene match accounts for. The sample's time point label, decoded: blood at routine non-recurrence follow-up after resection. TCR sequencing used whole RNA extracted from tumor and nontumor lung tissue, or from cryopreserved PBMC samples, without cell sorting. Only patients for whom sufficient RNA was available from at least two tumor regions were selected for TCR sequencing. The library came from 5' RACE. For sequencing, a NextSeq 500 was employed. To allow correction of PCR and sequencing errors, the TCR library protocol tagged every TCR cDNA molecule with a unique molecular identifier. The original pipeline was this. Decombinator tools were used for TCR identification, UMI-based error correction and CDR3 extraction. Expanded TCRs were defined as those above a frequency of 2 per 1,000, corresponding to the top 1% of the tumor frequency distribution. Rényi diversity was computed with the R vegan package after subsampling each repertoire 100 times to 5,000 TCRs. CDR3 similarity networks were constructed using string-kernel similarity of amino acid triplets, with links drawn between CDR3s whose pairwise similarity was above 0.82. TCRdb reworked the public reads: Q25 trimming with fastp, MiXCR clone assembly, productive beta chains retained. Each CDR3 protein gets just one entry, which takes the most common genes and DNA from the rows behind it. TCRdb, not the original authors, processed these V and J calls. The sample table lists 110,000 or so distinct CDR3 sequences, roughly 10% of them with a count of one. Clones ranked in the top ten supply 20% to 25% of the sample.

This clonotype was detected a few times. It has no known antigen specificity. Base qualities were left out, and no much larger clone turns up one base away. The sequence came from a female donor with early-stage non-small cell lung cancer. The sample here was PBMCs, taken at follow-up. The chain uses TRBV27 and TRBJ2-7, with 10 bases in between that match TRBD2. The nucleotides read TGTGCCAGCAGTTCCGAAACTAGCGGGGTCTACGAGCAGTACTTC. It translates as CASSSETSGVYEQYF.